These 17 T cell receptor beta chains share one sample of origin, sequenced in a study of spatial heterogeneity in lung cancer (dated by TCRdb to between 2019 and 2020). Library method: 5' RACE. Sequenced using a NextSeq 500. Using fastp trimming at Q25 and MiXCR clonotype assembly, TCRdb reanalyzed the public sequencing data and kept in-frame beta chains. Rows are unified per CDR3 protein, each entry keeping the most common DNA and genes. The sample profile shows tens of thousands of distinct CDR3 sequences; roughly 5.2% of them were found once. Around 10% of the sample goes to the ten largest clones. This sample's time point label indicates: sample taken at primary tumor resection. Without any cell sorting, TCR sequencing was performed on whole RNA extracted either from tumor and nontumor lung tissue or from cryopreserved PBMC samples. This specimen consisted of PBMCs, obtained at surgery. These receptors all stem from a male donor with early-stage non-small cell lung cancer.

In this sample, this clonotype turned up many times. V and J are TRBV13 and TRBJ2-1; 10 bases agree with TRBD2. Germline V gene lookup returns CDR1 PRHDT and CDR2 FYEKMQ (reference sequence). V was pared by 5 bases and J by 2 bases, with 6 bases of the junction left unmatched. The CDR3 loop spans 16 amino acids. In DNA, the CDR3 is TGTGCCAGCAGCGCTTGGACTAGCGGCACCTACAATGAGCAGTTCTTC. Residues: CASSAWTSGTYNEQFF.

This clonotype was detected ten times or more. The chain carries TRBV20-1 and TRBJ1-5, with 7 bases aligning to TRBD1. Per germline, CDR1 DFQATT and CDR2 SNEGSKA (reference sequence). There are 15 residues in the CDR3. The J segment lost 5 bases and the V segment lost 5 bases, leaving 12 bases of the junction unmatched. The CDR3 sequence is CSAGLTGDVDQPQHF. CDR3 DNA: TGCAGTGCTGGGCTAACAGGGGATGTAGATCAGCCCCAGCATTTT.

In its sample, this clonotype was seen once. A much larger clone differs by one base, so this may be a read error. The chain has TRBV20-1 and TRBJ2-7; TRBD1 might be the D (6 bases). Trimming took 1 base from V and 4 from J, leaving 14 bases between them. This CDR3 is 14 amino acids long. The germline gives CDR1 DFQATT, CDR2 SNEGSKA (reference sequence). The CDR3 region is CSARGWGRRYEQYF. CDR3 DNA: TGCAGTGCTAGAGGGTGGGGGCGGAGGTACGAGCAGTACTTC.

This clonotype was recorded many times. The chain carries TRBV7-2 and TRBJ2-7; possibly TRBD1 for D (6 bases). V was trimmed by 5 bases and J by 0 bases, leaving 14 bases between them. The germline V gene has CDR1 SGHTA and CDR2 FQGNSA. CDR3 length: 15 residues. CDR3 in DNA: TGTGCCAGCAGCCTGGACAGTTCACGCTCCTACGAGCAGTACTTC. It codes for CASSLDSSRSYEQYF. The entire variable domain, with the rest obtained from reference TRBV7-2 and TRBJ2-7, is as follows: GAGVSQSPSNKVTEKGKDVELRCDPISGHTALYWYRQSLGQGLEFLIYFQGNSAPDKSGLPSDRFSAERTGGSVSTLTIQRTQQEDSAVYLCASSLDSSRSYEQYFGPGTRLTVT.

The CDR3 DNA reads as TGTGCCAGCAGCTTATTCAGCGGGAGTAACACCGGGGAGCTGTTTTTT. Translating it yields CASSLFSGSNTGELFF. This chain joins TRBV7-8 and TRBJ2-2, with 8 bases matching TRBD2. Trimming at V came to 2 bases and at J to 2 bases, leaving 4 bases not matched to a gene. This CDR3 region has 16 residues. Germline CDR1 and CDR2: SGHVS and FQNEAQ.

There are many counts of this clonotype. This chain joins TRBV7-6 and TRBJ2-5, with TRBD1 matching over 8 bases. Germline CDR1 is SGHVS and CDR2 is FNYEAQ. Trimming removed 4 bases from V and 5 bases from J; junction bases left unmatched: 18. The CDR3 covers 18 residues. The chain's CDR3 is CASSSGGAGGLIEETQYF. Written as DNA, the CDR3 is TGTGCCAGCAGCTCCGGAGGGGCAGGGGGCCTGATTGAGGAGACCCAGTACTTC.

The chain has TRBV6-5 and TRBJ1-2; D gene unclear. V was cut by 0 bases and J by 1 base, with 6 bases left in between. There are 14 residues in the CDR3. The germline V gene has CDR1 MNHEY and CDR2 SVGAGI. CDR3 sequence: CASSYSNLNYGYTF. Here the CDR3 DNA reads TGTGCCAGCAGTTACTCGAACCTTAACTATGGCTACACCTTC.

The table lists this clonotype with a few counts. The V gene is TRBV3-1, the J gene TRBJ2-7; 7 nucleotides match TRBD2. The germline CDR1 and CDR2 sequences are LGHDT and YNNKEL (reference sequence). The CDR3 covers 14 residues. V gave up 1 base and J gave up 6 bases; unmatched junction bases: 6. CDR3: CASSQAGTKGEQYF. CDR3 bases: TGTGCCAGCAGCCAAGCCGGGACTAAGGGCGAGCAGTACTTC.

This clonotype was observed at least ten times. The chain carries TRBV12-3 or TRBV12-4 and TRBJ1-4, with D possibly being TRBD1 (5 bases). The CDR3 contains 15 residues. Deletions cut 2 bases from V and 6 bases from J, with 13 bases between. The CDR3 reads CASSLMWQGDEKLFF. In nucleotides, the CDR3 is TGTGCCAGCAGTTTAATGTGGCAGGGCGATGAAAAACTGTTTTTT.

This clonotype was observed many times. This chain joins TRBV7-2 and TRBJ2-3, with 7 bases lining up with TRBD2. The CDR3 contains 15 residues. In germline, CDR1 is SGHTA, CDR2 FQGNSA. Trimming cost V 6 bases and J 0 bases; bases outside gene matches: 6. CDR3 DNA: TGTGCCAGCAGATCAAGCGGGGTTAGCACAGATACGCAGTATTTT. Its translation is CASRSSGVSTDTQYF.

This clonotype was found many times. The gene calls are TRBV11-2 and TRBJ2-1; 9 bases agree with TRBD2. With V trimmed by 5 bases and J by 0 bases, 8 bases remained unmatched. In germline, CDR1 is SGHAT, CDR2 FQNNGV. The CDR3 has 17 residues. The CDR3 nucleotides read TGTGCCAGCAGCCAACTAGCGGGCAGAAGCTCCTACAATGAGCAGTTCTTC. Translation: CASSQLAGRSSYNEQFF. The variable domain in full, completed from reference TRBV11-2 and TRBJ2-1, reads EAGVAQSPRYKIIEKRQSVAFWCNPISGHATLYWYQQILGQGPKLLIQFQNNGVVDDSQLPKDRFSAERLKGVDSTLKIQPAKLEDSAVYLCASSQLAGRSSYNEQFFGPGTRLTVL.

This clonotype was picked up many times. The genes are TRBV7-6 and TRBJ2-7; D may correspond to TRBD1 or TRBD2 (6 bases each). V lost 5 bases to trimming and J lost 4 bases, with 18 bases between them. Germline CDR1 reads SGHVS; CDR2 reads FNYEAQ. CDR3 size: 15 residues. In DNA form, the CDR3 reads TGTGCCAGCAGCCCCGAGGTCGGGGGCGGGTACGAGCAGTACTTC. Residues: CASSPEVGGGYEQYF.

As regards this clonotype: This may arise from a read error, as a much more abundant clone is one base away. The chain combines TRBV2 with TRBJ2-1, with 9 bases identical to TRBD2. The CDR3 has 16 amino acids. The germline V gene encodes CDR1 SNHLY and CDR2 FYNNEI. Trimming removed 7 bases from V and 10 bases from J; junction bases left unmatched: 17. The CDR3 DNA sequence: TGTGCCAGCACGGACTGGAGGCTAGCGGGACAGTCGGAGCAGTTCTTC. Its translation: CASTDWRLAGQSEQFF.

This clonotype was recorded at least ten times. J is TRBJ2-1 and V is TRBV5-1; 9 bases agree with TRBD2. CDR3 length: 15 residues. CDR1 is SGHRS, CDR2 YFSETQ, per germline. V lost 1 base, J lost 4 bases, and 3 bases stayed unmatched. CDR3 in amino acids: CASSLTTSGYNEQFF. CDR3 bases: TGCGCCAGCAGCTTGACGACTAGCGGTTACAATGAGCAGTTCTTC.

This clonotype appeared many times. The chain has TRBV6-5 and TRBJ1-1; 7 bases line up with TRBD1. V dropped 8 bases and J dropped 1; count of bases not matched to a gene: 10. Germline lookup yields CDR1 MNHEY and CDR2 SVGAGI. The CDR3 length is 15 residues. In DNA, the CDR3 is TGTGCCAGCGCGCCGCGACAGGGACCGAACACTGAAGCTTTCTTT. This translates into CASAPRQGPNTEAFF.

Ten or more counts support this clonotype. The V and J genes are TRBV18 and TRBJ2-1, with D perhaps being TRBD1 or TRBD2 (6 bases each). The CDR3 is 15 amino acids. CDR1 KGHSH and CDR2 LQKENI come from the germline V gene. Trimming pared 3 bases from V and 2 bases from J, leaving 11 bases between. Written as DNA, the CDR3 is TGTGCCAGCTCACCTCGGCGGGACACCTACAATGAGCAGTTCTTC. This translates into CASSPRRDTYNEQFF.

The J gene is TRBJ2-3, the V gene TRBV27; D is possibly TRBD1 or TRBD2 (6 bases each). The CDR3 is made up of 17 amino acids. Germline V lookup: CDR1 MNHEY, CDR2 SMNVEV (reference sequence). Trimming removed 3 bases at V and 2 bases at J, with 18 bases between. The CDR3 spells CASSFGGGIGPTDTQYF. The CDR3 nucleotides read TGTGCCAGCAGTTTTGGGGGCGGGATAGGCCCCACAGATACGCAGTATTTT.